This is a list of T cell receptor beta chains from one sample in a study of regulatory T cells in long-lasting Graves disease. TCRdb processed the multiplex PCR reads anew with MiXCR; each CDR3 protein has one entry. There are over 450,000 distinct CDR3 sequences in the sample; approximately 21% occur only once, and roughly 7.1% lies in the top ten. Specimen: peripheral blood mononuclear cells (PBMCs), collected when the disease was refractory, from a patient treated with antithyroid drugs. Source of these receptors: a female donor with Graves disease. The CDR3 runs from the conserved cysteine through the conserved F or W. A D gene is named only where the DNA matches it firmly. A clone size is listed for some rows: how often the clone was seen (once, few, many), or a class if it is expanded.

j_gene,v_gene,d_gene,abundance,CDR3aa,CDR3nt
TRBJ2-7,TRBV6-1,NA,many,CASSPGQDEQYF,TGTGCCAGCAGCCCGGGTCAGGACGAGCAGTACTTC
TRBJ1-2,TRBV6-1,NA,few,CASSPKTTNYGYTF,TGTGCCAGCAGCCCTAAAACAACTAACTATGGCTACACCTTC
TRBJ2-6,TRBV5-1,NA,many,CASSFLGAGANVLTF,TGCGCCAGCAGCTTTTTGGGGGCTGGGGCCAACGTCCTGACTTTC
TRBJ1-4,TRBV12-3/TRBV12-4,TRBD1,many,CASSSSQGAANEKLFF,TGTGCCAGCAGTTCGAGCCAGGGGGCGGCTAATGAAAAACTGTTTTTT
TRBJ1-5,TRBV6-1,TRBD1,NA,CASSGPTGAFGNQPQHF,TGTGCCAGCAGTGGGCCGACAGGGGCCTTTGGCAATCAGCCCCAGCATTTT
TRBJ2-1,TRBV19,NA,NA,CASSYRPWANEQFF,TGTGCCAGTAGCTATCGGCCCTGGGCCAATGAGCAGTTCTTC
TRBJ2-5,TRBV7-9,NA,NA,CASSSQAASQETQYF,TGTGCCAGCAGCTCCCAGGCGGCTAGCCAAGAGACCCAGTACTTC
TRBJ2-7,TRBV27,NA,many,CASSLMSSYEQYF,TGTGCCAGCAGTTTAATGAGCTCCTACGAGCAGTACTTC
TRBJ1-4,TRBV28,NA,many,CASSLGRPGKLFF,TGTGCCAGCAGTTTAGGGAGACCAGGAAAACTGTTTTTT
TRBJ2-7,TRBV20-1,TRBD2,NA,CSASPSGFYEQYF,TGCAGTGCTAGCCCTAGCGGCTTCTACGAGCAGTACTTC
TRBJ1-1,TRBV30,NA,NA,CAWSATVNTEAFF,TGTGCCTGGAGTGCAACAGTGAACACTGAAGCTTTCTTT
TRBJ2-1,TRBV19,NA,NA,CASSISRGTFNEQFF,TGTGCCAGTAGTATCAGCCGGGGGACCTTCAATGAGCAGTTCTTC
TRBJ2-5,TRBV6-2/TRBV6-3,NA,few,CASTETAQETQYF,TGTGCCAGCACGGAAACGGCCCAAGAGACCCAGTACTTC
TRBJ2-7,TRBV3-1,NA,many,CASSQDAGTFYEQYF,TGTGCCAGCAGCCAAGACGCCGGGACCTTCTACGAGCAGTACTTC
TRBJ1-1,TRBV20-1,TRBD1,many,CSARDRTGRTEAFF,TGCAGTGCTAGAGACCGGACAGGTCGGACTGAAGCTTTCTTT
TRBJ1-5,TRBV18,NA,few,CASSGRDSNQPQHF,TGTGCCAGCTCCGGGAGGGATAGCAATCAGCCCCAGCATTTT
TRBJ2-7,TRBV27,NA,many,CASSLSIPGSYEQYF,TGTGCCAGCAGTTTATCGATACCAGGATCTTACGAGCAGTACTTC
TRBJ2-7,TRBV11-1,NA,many,CASSFSHSYEQYF,TGTGCCAGCAGCTTCAGCCATTCCTACGAGCAGTACTTC
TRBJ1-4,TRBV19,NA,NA,CASTIPGRNEKLFF,TGTGCCAGTACCATCCCCGGTAGGAATGAAAAACTGTTTTTT
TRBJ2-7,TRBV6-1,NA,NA,CASSGGPGLYEQYF,TGTGCCAGCAGTGGGGGCCCGGGGCTCTACGAGCAGTACTTC
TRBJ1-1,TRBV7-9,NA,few,CASSGVRQQAFF,TGTGCCAGCAGCGGGGTACGACAGCAAGCTTTCTTT
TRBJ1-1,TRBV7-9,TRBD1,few,CASSGDGTGASMNTEAFF,TGTGCCAGCAGCGGAGACGGGACAGGGGCGAGCATGAACACTGAAGCTTTCTTT